Detailed here is one T cell receptor beta chain. This entry comes from a study of healthy donors' naive CD4 and CD8 T cells. The CDR3 consists of 12 residues. V dropped 0 bases and J dropped 3 bases, with 3 bases sitting between them. The germline V gene encodes CDR1 SQVTM and CDR2 ANQGSEA. Each TCR library used around 0.5 ug of total RNA and a linear amplification protocol. TCRdb called the reads again in MiXCR, with one record for every CDR3 protein. Of roughly 200,000 distinct CDR3 sequences in the sample, about four fifths are singletons; the top ten hold roughly 2.4%. This chain links TRBV29-1 with TRBJ1-3, with D unclear. The clonotype was recovered from a pool of human donors in good health; the sample pools cells from several healthy donors. Material: naive CD4+ and CD8+ T cells sorted from blood, pooled from several donors. Here the CDR3 DNA reads TGCAGCGTTGAAGACAGTGGAAACACCATATATTTT. Its translation is CSVEDSGNTIYF.